One sample yielded the 30 T cell receptor beta chains listed below, sequenced in a study of type 1 regulatory T cells. Via MiXCR, TCRdb re-called the reads, giving one row per CDR3 protein. The repertoire has about 62,000 distinct CDR3 sequences, 60% to 65% of them found once; the top ten carry roughly 1.9%. These receptors' antigens are unknown. Material for sequencing was cultured non-Tr1 T cells, either the whole culture or a sorted T cell fraction (not recorded which). These receptors all come from a human donor in good health.

The chain joins TRBV12-3 or TRBV12-4 to TRBJ1-2, with a weak D call TRBD1 (5 bases). The V end was cut by 5 bases, the J end by 4 bases, with 14 bases between. The CDR3 has 14 amino acids. DNA for the CDR3: TGTGCCAGCAGTCCAGCAGGGAGCTTCTATGGCTACACCTTC. Translating it yields CASSPAGSFYGYTF.

This clonotype was counted at least ten times. The J gene is TRBJ2-1, the V gene TRBV6-1; 8 bases are shared with TRBD2. The CDR3 loop spans 16 amino acids. The V gene end was trimmed by 8 bases and the J gene end by 1 base; junction bases not matched to a gene: 10. Germline V lookup: CDR1 MNHNS, CDR2 SASEGT. This chain's CDR3 is CASGGLRGRSYNEQFF. DNA of the CDR3: TGTGCCAGCGGGGGGCTTCGCGGGAGGTCCTACAATGAGCAGTTCTTC.

The chain combines TRBV7-9 with TRBJ1-1; D is uncertain. This CDR3 contains 13 residues. The germline V and J ends were trimmed by 4 bases and 2 bases, with 8 bases remaining between them. Germline lookup yields CDR1 SEHNR and CDR2 FQNEAQ (reference sequence). CDR3 sequence (DNA): TGTGCCAGCAGCTCCCGACAAAACACTGAAGCTTTCTTT. It specifies CASSSRQNTEAFF.

This clonotype was picked up a small number of times. The V gene is TRBV7-2, the J gene TRBJ2-3; D unclear. CDR3 length: 15 amino acids. Trimming pared 0 bases from V and 2 bases from J, leaving 9 bases between. Germline V gene data show CDR1 as SGHTA and CDR2 as FQGNSA. CDR3 in DNA: TGTGCCAGCAGCTTAGCGTTACAGAACACAGATACGCAGTATTTT. Encoded protein: CASSLALQNTDTQYF.

CDR3 amino acids: CASRDGTSAQETQYF. The CDR3 DNA is TGCGCCAGCAGAGACGGGACTAGCGCACAAGAGACCCAGTACTTC. The rearrangement uses TRBV10-2 and TRBJ2-5; 10 bases agree with TRBD2. The J segment lost 2 bases and the V segment lost 6 bases, leaving 6 bases of the junction unmatched. The CDR3 sequence is 15 residues long. CDR1 is WSHSY and CDR2 is SAAADI in the germline V gene.

This clonotype was seen only a few times. The genes are TRBV4-1 and TRBJ2-1; D is uncertain. This CDR3 is built from 15 residues. The germline V gene encodes CDR1 MGHRA and CDR2 YSYEKL. Trimming took off 0 bases at V and 4 bases at J, with 10 bases between the two ends. The DNA of the CDR3 is TGCGCCAGCAGCCAAGAGGTAGGAATATACAATGAGCAGTTCTTC. This codes for CASSQEVGIYNEQFF.

The rearrangement uses TRBV7-2 and TRBJ1-5, with D maybe TRBD1 (5 bases). With 5 bases removed from V and 3 bases from J, the gap between germline ends came to 14 bases. The CDR3 contains 15 residues. The V gene's germline CDR1 is SGHTA and CDR2 FQGNSA. CDR3 sequence (DNA): TGTGCCAGCAGCAAAAATTGGGGACTCAATCAGCCCCAGCATTTT. Its translation: CASSKNWGLNQPQHF. Complete variable domain (other parts from reference TRBV7-2 and TRBJ1-5): GAGVSQSPSNKVTEKGKDVELRCDPISGHTALYWYRQSLGQGLEFLIYFQGNSAPDKSGLPSDRFSAERTGGSVSTLTIQRTQQEDSAVYLCASSKNWGLNQPQHFGDGTRLSIL.

This chain joins TRBV20-1 and TRBJ2-3; TRBD2 aligns across 7 bases. J lost 3 bases, V lost 6 bases, and 12 bases had no gene match. The length of the CDR3 is 15 residues. CDR1 DFQATT and CDR2 SNEGSKA come from the germline V gene (reference sequence). The CDR3 DNA is TGCAGTGCCTACCTGACTAGCCGAACTACAGATACGCAGTATTTT. Translation gives CSAYLTSRTTDTQYF.

The rearrangement links TRBV20-1 to TRBJ2-1, with a tentative D call TRBD2 (5 bases). The CDR3 covers 15 residues. Germline V gene lookup returns CDR1 DFQATT and CDR2 SNEGSKA (reference sequence). V was cut by 3 bases and J by 1 base, with 13 bases left in between. In DNA form, the CDR3 reads TGCAGTGCTAGCCTTTCGGGGTTTTCCTACAATGAGCAGTTCTTC. This codes for CSASLSGFSYNEQFF.

The chain couples TRBV6-2 or TRBV6-3 to TRBJ2-1, with 10 positions matching TRBD1. V was pared by 6 bases and J by 8 bases, with 13 bases of the junction left unmatched. Germline V gene lookup returns CDR1 MNHEY and CDR2 SVGEGT. The CDR3 contains 16 residues. In nucleotides, the CDR3 is TGTGCCAGCAGACCCTCCGGGACAGGGGTGATGGATGAGCAGTTCTTC. Protein product: CASRPSGTGVMDEQFF.

This chain connects TRBV20-1 to TRBJ2-1; no reliable D call. The CDR3 consists of 13 residues. Trimming removed 5 bases from V and 9 bases from J, with 17 bases in between. Germline CDR1 is DFQATT and CDR2 is SNEGSKA (reference sequence). The CDR3 loop is CSAAGSPIREQFF. The CDR3, as DNA: TGCAGTGCTGCCGGGTCTCCTATTCGTGAGCAGTTCTTC.

Only a few counts were recorded for this clonotype. The CDR3 DNA sequence: TGTGCCAGCAGACGGCTAAACACTGAAGCTTTCTTT. Translation gives CASRRLNTEAFF. The chain carries TRBV3-1 and TRBJ1-1; D is ambiguous. Looked up from germline, CDR1 is LGHDT and CDR2 is YNNKEL (reference sequence). CDR3 length: 12 amino acids. Trimming pared 6 bases from V and 2 bases from J, leaving 7 bases between.

The J gene is TRBJ2-2, the V gene TRBV7-8, with 12 bases identical to TRBD2. In germline, CDR1 is SGHVS, CDR2 FQNEAQ. J lost 2 bases, V lost 2 bases, and 3 bases had no gene match. The CDR3 is made up of 17 amino acids. As DNA, the CDR3 is TGTGCCAGCAGCTTAAGAGGACTAGCGGGAAACACCGGGGAGCTGTTTTTT. It translates to CASSLRGLAGNTGELFF. The full variable domain, with the rest looked up from reference TRBV7-8 and TRBJ2-2, is GAGVSQSPRYKVAKRGQDVALRCDPISGHVSLFWYQQALGQGPEFLTYFQNEAQLDKSGLPSDRFFAERPEGSVSTLKIQRTQQEDSAVYLCASSLRGLAGNTGELFFGEGSRLTVL.

The V call is TRBV7-9, the J call TRBJ2-3; D possibly uses TRBD1 or TRBD2 (5 bases each). Between the trimmed V and J ends, which lost 6 bases and 4 bases, there was a span of 11 bases. This CDR3 contains 13 residues. CDR1 SEHNR and CDR2 FQNEAQ come from the germline V gene (reference sequence). The CDR3 DNA sequence: TGTGCCAGCAGTTCCCGGGGCCCAGATACGCAGTATTTT. It codes for CASSSRGPDTQYF.

The rearrangement joins TRBV9 to TRBJ2-7; possibly TRBD1 for D (5 bases). Germline values: CDR1 SGDLS, CDR2 YYNGEE. The CDR3 has 13 amino acids. V gave up 2 bases and J gave up 6 bases, with 12 bases separating them. This CDR3 reads CASSVALTGEQYF. CDR3 nucleotides: TGTGCCAGCAGCGTGGCGCTCACAGGCGAGCAGTACTTC.

This sequence joins TRBV7-8 and TRBJ2-1, with 8 bases identical to TRBD2. Germline loops: CDR1 SGHVS, CDR2 FQNEAQ. The V segment lost 5 bases and the J segment 4 bases; nucleotides outside the gene matches: 10. The length of the CDR3 is 16 residues. The CDR3, as DNA: TGTGCCAGCAGCCCTAGAAGAATAGCGGGGTACAATGAGCAGTTCTTC. It translates to CASSPRRIAGYNEQFF. Full variable domain (missing parts from reference TRBV7-8 and TRBJ2-1): GAGVSQSPRYKVAKRGQDVALRCDPISGHVSLFWYQQALGQGPEFLTYFQNEAQLDKSGLPSDRFFAERPEGSVSTLKIQRTQQEDSAVYLCASSPRRIAGYNEQFFGPGTRLTVL.

This chain uses TRBV15 with TRBJ2-2, with 10 bases that match TRBD2. J was trimmed by 6 bases and V by 3 bases; bases with no gene match: 7. Germline-derived CDR1 and CDR2 are LNHNV and YYDKDF (reference sequence). The CDR3 is 16 amino acids. This chain's CDR3 is CATSSNLAGAPGELFF. CDR3 nucleotides: TGTGCCACCAGCAGTAACCTAGCGGGAGCCCCCGGGGAGCTGTTTTTT. The full variable domain, completed using reference TRBV15 and TRBJ2-2, is DAMVIQNPRYQVTQFGKPVTLSCSQTLNHNVMYWYQQKSSQAPKLLFHYYDKDFNNEADTPDNFQSRRPNTSFCFLDIRSPGLGDTAMYLCATSSNLAGAPGELFFGEGSRLTVL.

The genes are TRBV7-9 and TRBJ2-1; D gene uncertain. The CDR3 length is 14 residues. CDR1 is SEHNR and CDR2 is FQNEAQ in the germline V gene (reference sequence). Trimming cost V 0 bases and J 7 bases, with 10 bases left between them. The CDR3 DNA sequence: TGTGCCAGCAGCTTAGCGATTAGCTCGAATGAGCAGTTCTTC. Its protein product is CASSLAISSNEQFF. Looking up the rest from reference TRBV7-9 and TRBJ2-1 gives the full variable domain: DTGVSQNPRHKITKRGQNVTFRCDPISEHNRLYWYRQTLGQGPEFLTYFQNEAQLEKSRLLSDRFSAERPKGSFSTLEIQRTEQGDSAMYLCASSLAISSNEQFFGPGTRLTVL.

The table lists this clonotype with a count of one. V usage is TRBV27 and J usage is TRBJ2-2; 8 bases are a match to TRBD2. This CDR3 has 15 residues. The germline V gene has CDR1 MNHEY and CDR2 SMNVEV (reference sequence). Trimming cost V 6 bases and J 14 bases; bases outside gene matches: 17. CDR3 DNA: TGTGCCAGCAGACGACCGGGACTAGGGTCGGAGGAACTGTTTTTT. Residues: CASRRPGLGSEELFF.

The chain has TRBV24-1 and TRBJ2-5; D gene uncertain. The CDR3 spans 17 residues. Germline values: CDR1 KGHDR, CDR2 SFDVKD. With 3 bases removed from V and 3 bases from J, the gap between germline ends came to 19 bases. The CDR3 nucleotides are TGTGCCACCAGTGATACCCCTGAGAAGGGAACTGAAGAGACCCAGTACTTC. Its translation is CATSDTPEKGTEETQYF.

Details on this clonotype: This sequence may be a read error, since a much larger clone differs from it by one base. The chain employs TRBV4-1 and TRBJ2-2; D is unresolved. Deletions cut 2 bases from V and 1 base from J, with 11 bases between. Germline V gene lookup returns CDR1 MGHRA and CDR2 YSYEKL. This CDR3 contains 16 residues. CDR3 nucleotides: TGCGCCAGCAGCCAATCAGAGGCCCTGAACACCGGGGAGCTGTTTTTT. Protein: CASSQSEALNTGELFF.

This clonotype was observed a single time. The rearrangement uses TRBV3-1 and TRBJ2-7; TRBD1 agrees at 7 bases. Per germline, CDR1 LGHDT and CDR2 YNNKEL (reference sequence). Trimming removed 4 bases from V and 6 bases from J; junction bases left unmatched: 3. This CDR3 spans 12 amino acids. DNA for the CDR3: TGTGCCAGCAGCCCTGACAGGGTCGAGCAGTACTTC. Residues: CASSPDRVEQYF.

The genes are TRBV6-5 and TRBJ2-3; D is unclear. V lost 6 bases and J lost 4, with 8 bases in between. CDR1 is MNHEY and CDR2 is SVGAGI in the germline V gene. CDR3 size: 12 residues. In DNA form, the CDR3 reads TGTGCCAGCAGCTCCACAGCAGATACGCAGTATTTT. Residues: CASSSTADTQYF.

The rearrangement joins TRBV6-2 or TRBV6-3 to TRBJ2-5; D call uncertain. Germline-derived CDR1 and CDR2 are MNHEY and SVGEGT. Trimming took 8 bases from V and 2 from J, leaving 15 bases between them. This CDR3 contains 14 residues. CDR3 amino acids: CASYRSGSQETQYF. In nucleotides, the CDR3 is TGTGCCAGCTACCGATCGGGTTCGCAAGAGACCCAGTACTTC.

There are a few counts of this clonotype. The gene calls are TRBV30 and TRBJ1-2; 7 positions match TRBD1. CDR1 is GTSNPN, CDR2 SVGIG, per germline (reference sequence). The CDR3 has 13 residues. Losses at the gene ends were 4 bases for V and 7 bases for J; bases not matched to a gene: 9. This CDR3 is CAWMAQGEVGYTF. In nucleotides, the CDR3 is TGTGCCTGGATGGCGCAGGGGGAAGTTGGCTACACCTTC. The variable domain in full, with the rest retrieved from reference TRBV30 and TRBJ1-2, is SQTIHQWPATLVQPVGSPLSLECTVEGTSNPNLYWYRQAAGRGLQLLFYSVGIGQISSEVPQNLSASRPQDRQFILSSKKLLLSDSGFYLCAWMAQGEVGYTFGSGTRLTVV.

This clonotype was seen a handful of times. The chain combines TRBV20-1 with TRBJ2-1; a possible D gene is TRBD2 (7 bases). Trimming removed 8 bases from V and 3 bases from J, with 17 bases in between. The CDR3 is 14 amino acids. The germline CDR1 and CDR2 sequences are DFQATT and SNEGSKA (reference sequence). CDR3 DNA sequence: TGCAGTCAAAAGGGGGGGGGGGTCTACAATGAGCAGTTCTTC. Protein: CSQKGGGVYNEQFF.

This clonotype was detected only a few times. This sequence joins TRBV25-1 and TRBJ2-7; D assignment may be TRBD1 or TRBD2 (6 bases each). The CDR3 has 13 amino acids. Trimming pared 8 bases from V and 6 bases from J, leaving 17 bases between. Germline assignment: CDR1 MGHDK and CDR2 SYGVNS. The CDR3 loop reads CASGGPGTGEQYF. The CDR3 DNA reads TGTGCCAGCGGGGGGCCAGGGACGGGCGAGCAGTACTTC.

In this sample, this clonotype turned up many times. The rearrangement joins TRBV20-1 to TRBJ2-1; 12 positions match TRBD1. This CDR3 contains 14 residues. Germline V gene sequence: CDR1 DFQATT, CDR2 SNEGSKA (reference sequence). V lost 3 bases to trimming and J lost 8 bases; unmatched junction nucleotides: 5. DNA for the CDR3: TGCAGTGCTAGGGGGGACAGGGGGCTCGATGAGCAGTTCTTC. It translates to CSARGDRGLDEQFF.

The V and J genes are TRBV19 and TRBJ1-6, with D possibly being TRBD1 (5 bases). Germline CDR1 is LNHDA and CDR2 is SQIVND (reference sequence). The CDR3 is 13 amino acids. The V gene lost 9 bases and the J gene lost 5 bases, with 11 bases spanning the gap. The CDR3 protein is CASATDHNSPLHF. The CDR3, as DNA: TGTGCCAGCGCGACAGACCATAATTCACCCCTCCACTTT.

The V call is TRBV5-1, the J call TRBJ1-6; D is unclear. V lost 0 bases, J lost 9 bases, and 22 bases lay in between. CDR3 length: 18 amino acids. Germline CDR1 reads SGHRS; CDR2 reads YFSETQ. CDR3 amino acids: CASSLAGGDTGRGSPLHF. The CDR3 coding sequence is TGCGCCAGCAGCTTGGCCGGAGGTGACACCGGGCGGGGTTCACCCCTCCACTTT.